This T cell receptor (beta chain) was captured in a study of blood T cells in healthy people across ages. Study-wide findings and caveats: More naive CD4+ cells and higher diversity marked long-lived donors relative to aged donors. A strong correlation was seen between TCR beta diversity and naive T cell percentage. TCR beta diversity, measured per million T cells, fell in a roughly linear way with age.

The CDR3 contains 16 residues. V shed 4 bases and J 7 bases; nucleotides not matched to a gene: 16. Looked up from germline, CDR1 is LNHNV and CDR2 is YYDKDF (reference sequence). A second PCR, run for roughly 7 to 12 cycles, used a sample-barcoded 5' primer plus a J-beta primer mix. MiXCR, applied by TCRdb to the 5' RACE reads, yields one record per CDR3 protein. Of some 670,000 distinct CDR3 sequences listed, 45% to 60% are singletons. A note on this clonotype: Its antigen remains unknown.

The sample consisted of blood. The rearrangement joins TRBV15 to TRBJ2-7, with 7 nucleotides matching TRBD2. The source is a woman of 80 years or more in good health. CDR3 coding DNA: TGTGCCACCAGCATTTTAGCGGGCCCTACTGTCAATGAGCAGTACTTC. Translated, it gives CATSILAGPTVNEQYF.